One T cell receptor (beta chain) is described in this entry. Per the study methods: How many nucleated cells were present was estimated from reference gene primer amplification. Data came from immunoSEQ multiplex PCR; TCRdb stores just in-frame clones and leaves some out. That table is the source of V, J and clone size, and D and trimming were worked out from the DNA. In the table there are approximately 190,000 clones, 70% to 85% of which are singletons. These data originate in a study of blood T cell repertoires in COVID-19. For the study at large: The origin of the acute and convalescent COVID-19 samples was the United States, Italy and Spain. From T cells, B-cell-depleted T cells, or PBMCs came the material, which was cDNA or gDNA.

This CDR3 is built from 14 residues. V shed 2 bases, J shed 3 bases, and the junction held 3 bases outside the gene matches. In germline, CDR1 is LGHDT, CDR2 YNNKEL (reference sequence). The sequencing input was peripheral blood. The receptor's source is a woman in her twenties or thirties with acute or convalescent COVID-19. The gene calls are TRBV3-1 (or the pseudogene TRBV3-2) and TRBJ2-5; 7 bases align to TRBD2. This chain's CDR3 is CASSQFSGKETQYF. The CDR3 nucleotides are TGTGCCAGCAGCCAATTCAGCGGGAAAGAGACCCAGTACTTC.